This T cell receptor beta chain comes out of a study of blood T cell repertoires in COVID-19. Background on the study: The study drew acute and convalescent COVID-19 samples from the United States, Italy and Spain.

V shed 0 bases and J shed 7 bases, with 9 bases lying between them. The CDR3 sequence is 13 residues long. Germline V CDR1 and CDR2: LGHDT, YNNKEL (reference sequence). Original processing methods: Amplification from reference gene primers served as the basis for estimated nucleated cell counts. The data were produced by immunoSEQ multiplex PCR, yet TCRdb's version contains in-frame clones alone and is incomplete. V and J calls and clone size are given by that table; D and trimming were obtained from the DNA. The sample has approximately 200,000 clones; 75% to 90% are singletons. The receptor comes from a woman aged 18-29 years in a cohort exposed to, infected with or recovered from COVID-19 (not recorded which). The source material was PBMCs or T cells enriched from blood (not recorded which). The V and J genes are TRBV3-1 (or the pseudogene TRBV3-2) and TRBJ1-2; TRBD1 is a possible D gene (5 bases). CDR3 sequence: CASSQEGEGGYTF. CDR3 DNA sequence: TGTGCCAGCAGCCAAGAAGGGGAGGGTGGCTACACCTTC.